A single sample is the source of the 20 T cell receptor beta chains below, sequenced in a study of neurological immune-mediated disorders. TCRdb fed the 5' RACE reads into MiXCR, producing one record per CDR3 protein. The sample holds roughly 29,000 distinct CDR3 sequences; roughly a quarter are singletons and the top ten take 30%. Specimen: CD4+ T cells from blood. All receptors come from a man aged 45-65 years with HTLV-1-associated myelopathy (HAM/TSP).

This clonotype was seen many times. J is TRBJ2-1 and V is TRBV9; a possible D gene is TRBD1 (6 bases). Germline CDR1 is SGDLS and CDR2 is YYNGEE. Trimming pared 0 bases from V and 5 bases from J, leaving 12 bases between. The CDR3 has 15 amino acids. The CDR3 DNA is TGTGCCAGCAGCGTAGGTGGGACATCCAACAATGAGCAGTTCTTC. Translating it yields CASSVGGTSNNEQFF.

This sequence joins TRBV20-1 and TRBJ1-5; 9 bases align to TRBD1. The CDR3 covers 15 residues. V lost 3 bases and J lost 5; bases outside the gene matches: 8. Germline CDR1 DFQATT, CDR2 SNEGSKA (reference sequence). The CDR3 here is CSASTTGGGDQPQHF. CDR3 nucleotides: TGCAGTGCTAGTACTACAGGGGGCGGGGATCAGCCCCAGCATTTT.

The sample holds many counts of this clonotype. The J gene is TRBJ2-3, the V gene TRBV20-1, with 8 positions matching TRBD1. The CDR3 spans 16 residues. Losses at the gene ends were 2 bases for V and 0 bases for J; bases not matched to a gene: 7. The germline gives CDR1 DFQATT, CDR2 SNEGSKA (reference sequence). CDR3 sequence (DNA): TGCAGTGCTAGACGCAGGGGGCTAGCTAGCACAGATACGCAGTATTTT. Residues: CSARRRGLASTDTQYF.

The table lists this clonotype with many counts. The chain has TRBV29-1 and TRBJ1-1; no firm D call. The germline V gene encodes CDR1 SQVTM and CDR2 ANQGSEA. V lost 3 bases and J 0 bases, leaving 8 bases between the germline ends. The CDR3 runs to 13 residues. The CDR3 DNA is TGCAGCGTTGAGAGGCGCATGAACACTGAAGCTTTCTTT. This translates into CSVERRMNTEAFF. Variable domain in full (rest from reference TRBV29-1 and TRBJ1-1): SAVISQKPSRDICQRGTSLTIQCQVDSQVTMMFWYRQQPGQSLTLIATANQGSEATYESGFVIDKFPISRPNLTFSTLTVSNMSPEDSSIYLCSVERRMNTEAFFGQGTRLTVV.

This chain's CDR3 is CASSWARGQTSYEQYF. CDR3 in DNA: TGCGCCAGCAGCTGGGCCAGAGGGCAGACCTCCTACGAGCAGTACTTC. This chain uses TRBV5-1 with TRBJ2-7, with D maybe TRBD2 (5 bases). This CDR3 has 16 residues. With 3 bases removed from V and 0 bases from J, the gap between germline ends came to 16 bases. Germline lookup yields CDR1 SGHRS and CDR2 YFSETQ.

The genes are TRBV3-1 and TRBJ2-3; TRBD2 matches 8 bases. The ends lost 7 bases at V and 6 bases at J; junction bases unmatched: 9. CDR3 length equals 14 residues. Per the germline V gene, CDR1 is LGHDT and CDR2 is YNNKEL (reference sequence). Here the CDR3 reads CASKRSGGADTQYF. The DNA of the CDR3 is TGTGCCAGCAAGCGAAGCGGGGGTGCGGATACGCAGTATTTT.

This CDR3 is CASSYRAGLGPNEQFF. The CDR3 region has the DNA TGTGCCAGCAGTTATCGTGCAGGCCTAGGGCCCAATGAGCAGTTCTTC. The rearrangement links TRBV6-5 to TRBJ2-1; D gene uncertain. The CDR3 is 16 residues long. Germline V gene data show CDR1 as MNHEY and CDR2 as SVGAGI. With 3 bases removed from V and 6 bases from J, the gap between germline ends came to 18 bases.

This clonotype occurred many times. This chain uses TRBV11-2 with TRBJ2-2; TRBD1 is a possible D gene (5 bases). The V gene lost 0 bases and the J gene lost 5 bases, with 10 bases spanning the gap. Germline V gene lookup returns CDR1 SGHAT and CDR2 FQNNGV. The CDR3 extends over 15 amino acids. The CDR3 reads CASSLEAGNTGELFF. The DNA of the CDR3 is TGTGCCAGCAGCTTAGAGGCAGGGAATACCGGGGAGCTGTTTTTT.

This clonotype was counted ten times or more. The V call is TRBV12-3 or TRBV12-4, the J call TRBJ2-1, with 7 bases that match TRBD1. The CDR3 runs 14 residues. The junction had 3 bases not matched to a gene; V was cut back by 3 bases and J by 4 bases. The DNA of the CDR3 is TGTGCCAGCAGTTTTCGGGACAGATACAATGAGCAGTTCTTC. It codes for CASSFRDRYNEQFF.

This clonotype was seen repeatedly, ten times or more. V is TRBV5-5 and J is TRBJ2-7, with 7 positions matching TRBD1. J was trimmed by 2 bases and V by 4 bases; bases with no gene match: 9. There are 15 residues in the CDR3. CDR1 and CDR2 (germline): SGHKS, YYEKEE (reference sequence). The DNA of the CDR3 is TGTGCCAGCAGCCCCACGACAGGGCCCCCCTACGAGCAGTACTTC. Translation gives CASSPTTGPPYEQYF.

This clonotype was counted a few times. The chain carries TRBV19 and TRBJ2-1; perhaps D is TRBD1 or TRBD2 (5 bases each). This CDR3 contains 15 residues. Between the trimmed V and J ends, which lost 6 bases and 0 bases, there was a span of 12 bases. CDR1 is LNHDA, CDR2 SQIVND, per germline (reference sequence). CDR3 protein: CASRRDRSSYNEQFF. The CDR3 region has the DNA TGTGCCAGTAGGAGGGACCGTAGCTCCTACAATGAGCAGTTCTTC.

This clonotype showed up many times. The chain carries TRBV7-2 and TRBJ2-2; perhaps TRBD1 as D (5 bases). This CDR3 is built from 15 residues. Deletions cut 2 bases from V and 1 base from J, with 8 bases between. Germline lookup yields CDR1 SGHTA and CDR2 FQGNSA. The CDR3, as DNA: TGTGCCAGCAGCTTAAGGGGAATGAACACCGGGGAGCTGTTTTTT. This translates into CASSLRGMNTGELFF.

At least ten counts were recorded for this clonotype. V usage is TRBV12-3 or TRBV12-4 and J usage is TRBJ2-1, with TRBD2 matching over 7 bases. Unmatched junction bases numbered 2, after V lost 4 bases and J lost 8 bases. This CDR3 is 12 amino acids long. The CDR3 DNA follows: TGTGCCAGCAGTTCAGGGAGGGATGAGCAGTTCTTC. Encoded protein: CASSSGRDEQFF.

In its sample, this clonotype was seen many times. The chain couples TRBV7-2 to TRBJ2-7; perhaps TRBD2 as D (5 bases). In germline, CDR1 is SGHTA, CDR2 FQGNSA. With 5 bases removed from V and 1 base from J, the gap between germline ends came to 15 bases. The CDR3 covers 15 residues. DNA for the CDR3: TGTGCCAGCAGCCTTAGCGATCCTTTATCCTACGAGCAGTACTTC. Encoded protein: CASSLSDPLSYEQYF.

The rearrangement joins TRBV29-1 to TRBJ2-7, with unresolved D. Germline V CDR1 and CDR2: SQVTM, ANQGSEA. The CDR3 loop spans 13 amino acids. With 4 bases removed from V and 6 bases from J, the gap between germline ends came to 16 bases. The chain's CDR3 is CSVAPWKPAEQYF. The CDR3 DNA reads TGCAGCGTTGCACCCTGGAAACCAGCCGAGCAGTACTTC.

This clonotype was seen at least ten times. This chain uses TRBV20-1 with TRBJ1-5; no clear D. Germline assignment: CDR1 DFQATT and CDR2 SNEGSKA (reference sequence). CDR3 length equals 13 residues. The V end was cut by 0 bases, the J end by 5 bases, with 8 bases between. CDR3 loop: CSAREGEYQPQHF. CDR3 bases: TGCAGTGCTAGAGAGGGTGAATATCAGCCCCAGCATTTT.

This clonotype was counted ten times or more. The rearrangement uses TRBV24-1 and TRBJ2-1; D is perhaps TRBD2 (5 bases). The V and J ends lost 1 base and 7 bases respectively, with 13 bases between them. The CDR3 is made up of 15 amino acids. CDR1 and CDR2 from the germline V gene are KGHDR and SFDVKD. CDR3 bases: TGTGCCACCAGTGATTTTCGTCGCCGCGGGAATGAGCAGTTCTTC. Protein product: CATSDFRRRGNEQFF.

This clonotype showed up many times. The chain couples TRBV20-1 to TRBJ1-1; TRBD1 might be the D (5 bases). The CDR3 spans 13 residues. V was trimmed by 0 bases and J by 8 bases, leaving 13 bases between them. Germline CDR1 reads DFQATT; CDR2 reads SNEGSKA (reference sequence). Here the CDR3 reads CSARDRSEGEAFF. The CDR3 DNA follows: TGCAGTGCTAGAGATAGGTCGGAGGGGGAAGCTTTCTTT.

This clonotype was seen just once. The V call is TRBV2, the J call TRBJ2-7; perhaps TRBD2 as D (5 bases). The V end lost 6 bases, the J end lost 3 bases, and 12 bases lay between the germline ends. There are 13 residues in the CDR3. Per the germline V gene, CDR1 is SNHLY and CDR2 is FYNNEI. CDR3 nucleotide sequence: TGTGCCAGCAGGAGGACTCAATACTACGAGCAGTACTTC. It specifies CASRRTQYYEQYF.

This clonotype was picked up one time. The CDR3 spells CASSTRAGSDTGELFF. CDR3 in DNA: TGCGCCAGCAGCACCCGTGCGGGATCTGACACCGGGGAGCTGTTTTTT. The gene calls are TRBV5-1 and TRBJ2-2, with D tentatively TRBD2 (6 bases). Trimming removed 4 bases from V and 3 bases from J, with 16 bases in between. Looked up from germline, CDR1 is SGHRS and CDR2 is YFSETQ. The CDR3 has 16 amino acids.